The source of this TCR beta chain is a study of OX40 agonist ivuxolimab in advanced cancers. Study as a whole: Among those enrolled, mean age was roughly 55 years (range 23 to 79) and about 79% were male.

The study, taken as a whole, reports: A proportion of nonresponders additionally exhibited low normalized T-cell clonal expansion.

The CDR3 has 15 residues. In germline, CDR1 is SGHRS, CDR2 YFSETQ. V gave up 0 bases and J gave up 12 bases; unmatched junction bases: 13. This clone has only a few counts. Antigen: not known. This table comes from immunoSEQ multiplex PCR, and its TCRdb copy is limited to in-frame clones, with some not included. The sample consists of more than 60,000 clones, about 94% of them appearing once. This chain links TRBV5-1 with TRBJ2-7; 9 bases are a match to TRBD2. The sequencing here drew on CD4+ or CD8+ T cells sorted from blood, taken in a trial of the OX40 agonist ivuxolimab. The receptor's source is an adult with an advanced solid tumor such as melanoma, head and neck, liver or kidney cancer. CDR3 sequence: CASSLGEGVAGDWYF. CDR3 DNA: TGCGCCAGCAGCTTGGGTGAGGGGGTAGCGGGGGACTGGTACTTC.